The 26 T cell receptor beta chains reported below all come from one sample, sequenced in a study of post-analysis software for immune sequencing data. General study results and limits: Among a few TRBV segments more frequent in patients than controls were TRBV5-6, TRBV5-1 and TRBV20-1.

Their specific antigens are unknown. Unique molecular identifiers were carried by the TCR beta cDNA libraries. MiXCR was run by TCRdb on the PCR reads, yielding one entry per CDR3 protein. The sample includes 750,000 to 950,000 distinct CDR3 sequences, approximately 53% of them seen just once. The sequencing input was blood. These receptor sequences come from a girl aged 10-17 years with multiple sclerosis.

This clonotype was recorded only once. This chain uses TRBV9 with TRBJ2-4; 9 bases line up with TRBD1. The end of the DNA fits TRBJ2-7 better, so the J call may be wrong. The V gene's germline CDR1 is SGDLS and CDR2 YYNGEE. The length of the CDR3 is 16 residues. DNA of the CDR3: TGTGCCAGCAGCGTATCCTTCGGGACAGGGCCCTACGAGCAGTACTTC. It translates to CASSVSFGTGPYEQYF.

V is TRBV12-3 or TRBV12-4 and J is TRBJ2-6, with D uncertain. The CDR3 contains 16 residues. Trimming took off 2 bases at V and 0 bases at J, with 8 bases between the two ends. In DNA, the CDR3 is TGTGCCAGCAGTTTAAATGCAGGCTCTGGGGCCAACGTCCTGACTTTC. Translated: CASSLNAGSGANVLTF.

The rearrangement joins TRBV20-1 to TRBJ2-2; perhaps TRBD2 as D (5 bases). The V and J ends lost 3 bases and 0 bases respectively, with 11 bases between them. The CDR3 loop spans 15 amino acids. Per germline, CDR1 DFQATT and CDR2 SNEGSKA (reference sequence). CDR3 protein: CSASYSGSNTGELFF. CDR3 bases: TGCAGTGCTAGCTACAGCGGATCGAACACCGGGGAGCTGTTTTTT.

This clonotype was seen ten or more times. The junction does not match germline at one end; this may be a read error. The rearrangement joins TRBV5-1 to TRBJ2-1; D possibly corresponds to TRBD1 (5 bases). The germline V gene encodes CDR1 SGHRS and CDR2 YFSETQ. The CDR3 is 12 amino acids. DNA of the CDR3: TGTGCCAGCAGCTTGACAGACAATGAGCAGTTCTTC. Its translation is CASSLTDNEQFF.

The genes are TRBV30 and TRBJ2-5; D is uncertain. Germline V CDR1 and CDR2: GTSNPN, SVGIG (reference sequence). V shed 2 bases and J shed 2 bases, with 6 bases lying between them. The CDR3 loop spans 12 amino acids. The CDR3 nucleotides are TGTGCCTGGAGTAAGCAGCAAGAGACCCAGTACTTC. Residues: CAWSKQQETQYF.

This clonotype was seen more than once but under ten times. The V call is TRBV20-1, the J call TRBJ2-3; unclear D gene. Trimming cost V 6 bases and J 1 base, with 14 bases left between them. CDR3 length equals 14 residues. The germline CDR1 and CDR2 sequences are DFQATT and SNEGSKA (reference sequence). As DNA, the CDR3 is TGCAGTGCCCTTACGAAGGGTGGCACAGATACGCAGTATTTT. Encoded protein: CSALTKGGTDTQYF.

The sample holds a few counts of this clonotype. The gene calls are TRBV29-1 and TRBJ2-7, with a weak D call TRBD2 (6 bases). V was clipped by 4 bases and J by 0 bases, with 13 bases between them. The CDR3 sequence is 14 residues long. CDR1 is SQVTM and CDR2 is ANQGSEA in the germline V gene. The CDR3, as DNA: TGCAGCGTTGTGGCGGGGATTCACTCCTACGAGCAGTACTTC. Its protein is CSVVAGIHSYEQYF.

CDR3 residues: CASSSGAVIYEQYF. The CDR3 bases are TGTGCCAGCAGCTCGGGCGCCGTGATCTACGAGCAGTACTTC. The chain recombines TRBV27 with TRBJ2-7, with D unresolved. The CDR3 contains 14 residues. The ends were cut back, 6 bases at V and 3 bases at J, with 15 bases in the middle. CDR1 and CDR2 from the germline V gene are MNHEY and SMNVEV (reference sequence).

The chain combines TRBV7-9 with TRBJ1-1; D is undetermined. Germline CDR1 and CDR2: SEHNR and FQNEAQ (reference sequence). The ends were cut back, 4 bases at V and 2 bases at J, with 14 bases in the middle. This CDR3 region has 15 residues. The CDR3 coding sequence is TGTGCCAGCAGCTCCTCCACCTGGACTAACACTGAAGCTTTCTTT. This translates into CASSSSTWTNTEAFF.

This clonotype was observed a single time. This chain links TRBV2 with TRBJ1-1; a weak D match, TRBD1 (6 bases). Germline V CDR1 and CDR2: SNHLY, FYNNEI. CDR3 length equals 16 residues. Trimming took 8 bases from V and 1 from J, leaving 20 bases between them. In nucleotides, the CDR3 is TGTGCCAGCCTACAGGGAACGTTGAGGACGAACACTGAAGCTTTCTTT. This translates into CASLQGTLRTNTEAFF.

This chain links TRBV9 with TRBJ2-3; no clear D. Germline V lookup: CDR1 SGDLS, CDR2 YYNGEE. Trimming removed 4 bases at V and 5 bases at J, with 11 bases between. The CDR3 sequence is 13 residues long. CDR3 region: CASSLLTVDTQYF. As DNA, the CDR3 is TGTGCCAGCAGCTTGCTGACTGTAGATACGCAGTATTTT.

The rearrangement uses TRBV20-1 and TRBJ2-1, with TRBD1 as a possible D gene (6 bases). The CDR3 length is 11 residues. Germline assignment: CDR1 DFQATT and CDR2 SNEGSKA (reference sequence). V lost 6 bases, J lost 10 bases, and 13 bases lay in between. The CDR3 bases are TGCAGTGCCCTTGGACAGAACGAGCAGTTCTTC. Translated, it gives CSALGQNEQFF.

This clonotype was found many times. V is TRBV29-1 and J is TRBJ2-1; D is undetermined. This CDR3 is built from 10 residues. From germline, CDR1 is SQVTM and CDR2 ANQGSEA. The V end lost 6 bases, the J end lost 4 bases, and 4 bases lay between the germline ends. The CDR3 nucleotides are TGCAGCGTGGCTTACAATGAGCAGTTCTTC. Translation gives CSVAYNEQFF.

V is TRBV30 and J is TRBJ2-5; 7 positions agree with TRBD2. CDR1 GTSNPN and CDR2 SVGIG come from the germline V gene (reference sequence). The ends lost 4 bases at V and 1 base at J; junction bases unmatched: 9. The CDR3 has 15 amino acids. This CDR3 reads CAWIQTGTTQETQYF. CDR3 nucleotides: TGTGCCTGGATACAAACCGGGACTACCCAAGAGACCCAGTACTTC. The full variable domain, rest sourced from reference TRBV30 and TRBJ2-5, is SQTIHQWPATLVQPVGSPLSLECTVEGTSNPNLYWYRQAAGRGLQLLFYSVGIGQISSEVPQNLSASRPQDRQFILSSKKLLLSDSGFYLCAWIQTGTTQETQYFGPGTRLLVL.

This rearrangement joins TRBV20-1 to TRBJ2-6; the match to TRBD1 covers 9 bases. There are 16 residues in the CDR3. After removal of 6 bases from V and 1 base from J, the junction contained 7 bases not matched to a gene. Germline CDR1 is DFQATT and CDR2 is SNEGSKA (reference sequence). CDR3 amino acids: CSAPRGTGSGANVLTF. The CDR3 DNA reads as TGCAGTGCCCCGCGTGGGACAGGGTCTGGGGCCAACGTCCTGACTTTC.

The chain has TRBV10-3 and TRBJ1-2; possible D gene TRBD1, 6 bases. The germline V gene has CDR1 ENHRY and CDR2 SYGVKD. The V end was cut by 3 bases, the J end by 2 bases, with 10 bases between. The CDR3 sequence is 14 residues long. The CDR3 DNA reads as TGTGCCATCAGTGAACCCGACAGGAACTATGGCTACACCTTC. This sequence encodes CAISEPDRNYGYTF.

The chain has TRBV27 and TRBJ2-1; no clear D gene. CDR3 length: 14 residues. Germline values: CDR1 MNHEY, CDR2 SMNVEV (reference sequence). The V and J ends lost 3 bases and 9 bases respectively, with 15 bases between them. The CDR3 DNA reads as TGTGCCAGCAGTTTCCCGGGTGCCTTTGGTGAGCAGTTCTTC. Translated, it gives CASSFPGAFGEQFF.

This clonotype was detected only a few times. The CDR3: CASSPRTGEGIQYF. The DNA for the CDR3 is TGCGCCAGCAGCCCTAGGACAGGGGAGGGCATTCAGTACTTC. The chain carries TRBV5-1 and TRBJ2-4, with TRBD1 matching 9 bases. This CDR3 spans 14 amino acids. V trimming: 4 bases; J trimming: 9 bases; junction bases outside the gene matches: 8. Germline values: CDR1 SGHRS, CDR2 YFSETQ. The full variable domain, completed using reference TRBV5-1 and TRBJ2-4, is KAGVTQTPRYLIKTRGQQVTLSCSPISGHRSVSWYQQTPGQGLQFLFEYFSETQRNKGNFPGRFSGRQFSNSRSEMNVSTLELGDSALYLCASSPRTGEGIQYFGAGTRLSVL.

This clonotype turned up a few times. The chain joins TRBV2 to TRBJ1-5; a possible D gene is TRBD1 (5 bases). The length of the CDR3 is 16 residues. Deletions cut 1 base from V and 6 bases from J, with 16 bases between. Germline V gives CDR1 SNHLY, CDR2 FYNNEI. CDR3 in amino acids: CASSEDSGRVRQPQHF. The CDR3 region has the DNA TGTGCCAGCAGTGAAGATTCTGGCAGGGTCCGTCAGCCCCAGCATTTT.

The chain carries TRBV4-1 and TRBJ1-2; perhaps TRBD1 as D (5 bases). The ends were cut back, 0 bases at V and 4 bases at J, with 15 bases in the middle. Germline V gives CDR1 MGHRA, CDR2 YSYEKL. The length of the CDR3 is 16 residues. The CDR3 spells CASSQDRSPGSYGYTF. CDR3 nucleotides: TGCGCCAGCAGCCAAGATCGGTCTCCAGGGTCCTATGGCTACACCTTC.

The genes are TRBV6-5 and TRBJ1-5; the D gene is possibly TRBD1 (5 bases). CDR3 length equals 14 residues. Germline V CDR1 and CDR2: MNHEY, SVGAGI. Trimming took off 2 bases at V and 5 bases at J, with 10 bases between the two ends. This CDR3 is CASSYRGGDQPQHF. The CDR3, as DNA: TGTGCCAGCAGTTACAGGGGCGGAGATCAGCCCCAGCATTTT.

The chain carries TRBV19 and TRBJ2-7; the D gene is possibly TRBD2 (6 bases). Trimming took off 5 bases at V and 9 bases at J, with 17 bases between the two ends. The CDR3 is 13 residues long. Germline values: CDR1 LNHDA, CDR2 SQIVND (reference sequence). The CDR3 DNA reads TGTGCCAGTAGTCCAGGGCCCGCGGGGCGGCAGTACTTC. This encodes CASSPGPAGRQYF.

The rearrangement uses TRBV6-5 and TRBJ2-7; D may be TRBD1 (5 bases). The CDR3 is made up of 13 amino acids. V lost 2 bases and J 3 bases, leaving 8 bases between the germline ends. Germline CDR1 and CDR2: MNHEY and SVGAGI. The CDR3, as DNA: TGTGCCAGCAGTTACGACAGATTCTACGAGCAGTACTTC. Encoded protein: CASSYDRFYEQYF.

This chain links TRBV9 with TRBJ2-7; a weak D match, TRBD1 (6 bases). V was pared by 3 bases and J by 1 base, with 17 bases between. This CDR3 spans 16 amino acids. Germline-derived CDR1 and CDR2 are SGDLS and YYNGEE. CDR3 amino acids: CASSATGTHLSYEQYF. The CDR3 coding sequence is TGTGCCAGCAGCGCCACCGGGACACACCTTTCCTACGAGCAGTACTTC.

This clonotype was counted a single time. This sequence joins TRBV4-2 and TRBJ1-4; D not certain. Looked up from germline, CDR1 is LGHNA and CDR2 is YNFKEQ. Trimming shortened V by 0 bases and J by 7 bases, and 6 bases separated the two germline ends. CDR3 size: 13 residues. As DNA, the CDR3 is TGTGCCAGCAGCCAAGATTGGGGTGAAAAACTGTTTTTT. Its protein product is CASSQDWGEKLFF.

The CDR3 region is CASSLLAGNSGANVLTF. The CDR3 DNA reads as TGTGCCAGCAGTTTACTGGCTGGAAACTCTGGGGCCAACGTCCTGACTTTC. The chain has TRBV27 and TRBJ2-6; D remains ambiguous. Germline CDR1 is MNHEY and CDR2 is SMNVEV (reference sequence). Between the trimmed V and J ends, which lost 2 bases and 0 bases, there was a span of 11 bases. The CDR3 is 17 residues long.